The rows below give T cell receptor beta chains drawn from one sample of a study of blood T cells in healthy people across ages. Via MiXCR, TCRdb re-called the 5' RACE reads, giving one row per CDR3 protein. The sample yields approximately 960,000 distinct CDR3 sequences, almost 30% seen once. The sample was also linked to a second study, of T cells of mothers and their children.

Material: blood. The receptors originated from a woman in her thirties or forties in good health. CDR3s include the opening cysteine and the closing phenylalanine or tryptophan. Part of the rows lack a size; the others show once, few, many or a class for expanded clones.

V gene: TRBV7-2; clone size: NA; CDR3 length: 13; J gene: TRBJ1-3; CDR3 protein: CASSARVGPTRYF
V gene: TRBV28; clone size: few; CDR3 length: 16; J gene: TRBJ1-1; CDR3 protein: CASSFPSRDMNTEAFF
V gene: TRBV4-1; clone size: NA; CDR3 length: 11; J gene: TRBJ1-2; CDR3 protein: CASRPSDGYTF
V gene: TRBV10-3; clone size: few; CDR3 length: 11; J gene: TRBJ1-1; CDR3 protein: CAISRDTEAFF
V gene: TRBV7-2; clone size: few; CDR3 length: 16; J gene: TRBJ2-3; CDR3 protein: CASTAGLYVSTDTQYF
V gene: TRBV6-6; clone size: many; CDR3 length: 16; J gene: TRBJ2-1; CDR3 protein: CASSYDSGGQDNEQFF
V gene: TRBV5-5; clone size: few; CDR3 length: 15; J gene: TRBJ1-1; CDR3 protein: CASSFYPELNTEAFF
V gene: TRBV10-2; clone size: NA; CDR3 length: 11; J gene: TRBJ2-7; CDR3 protein: CASRDSAIQYF
V gene: TRBV10-3; clone size: few; CDR3 length: 15; J gene: TRBJ2-7; CDR3 protein: CAISETSGALYEQYF
V gene: TRBV12-3/TRBV12-4; clone size: NA; CDR3 length: 13; J gene: TRBJ2-3; CDR3 protein: CASSGGAGDTQYF
V gene: TRBV4-1; clone size: NA; CDR3 length: 14; J gene: TRBJ2-1; CDR3 protein: CASSPGLYLNEQFF
V gene: TRBV24-1; clone size: few; CDR3 length: 14; J gene: TRBJ1-2; CDR3 protein: CATSEPGAEGGYTF
V gene: TRBV5-1; clone size: NA; CDR3 length: 15; J gene: TRBJ2-7; CDR3 protein: CASSFGTGLSDEQYF
V gene: TRBV4-2; clone size: NA; CDR3 length: 16; J gene: TRBJ2-1; CDR3 protein: CASSQDGGLRDNEQFF
V gene: TRBV12-3/TRBV12-4; clone size: NA; CDR3 length: 12; J gene: TRBJ2-3; CDR3 protein: CASRAFPDTQYF
V gene: TRBV27; clone size: NA; CDR3 length: 15; J gene: TRBJ2-2; CDR3 protein: CASTPRRGTTGELFF
V gene: TRBV28; clone size: many; CDR3 length: 15; J gene: TRBJ2-5; CDR3 protein: CASSLVAGAEETQYF
V gene: TRBV29-1; clone size: many; CDR3 length: 14; J gene: TRBJ2-7; CDR3 protein: CSVPSPGTGDEQYF
V gene: TRBV12-3/TRBV12-4; clone size: many; CDR3 length: 11; J gene: TRBJ2-1; CDR3 protein: CASRLAREQFF
V gene: TRBV12-3/TRBV12-4; clone size: NA; CDR3 length: 13; J gene: TRBJ1-2; CDR3 protein: CASSLMGGSGYTF
V gene: TRBV7-2; clone size: NA; CDR3 length: 14; J gene: TRBJ1-2; CDR3 protein: CASSQGPDPYGYTF
V gene: TRBV7-2; clone size: NA; CDR3 length: 16; J gene: TRBJ2-2; CDR3 protein: CASSFDRNYNTGELFF
V gene: TRBV14; clone size: many; CDR3 length: 16; J gene: TRBJ2-5; CDR3 protein: CASSLRTGARGETQYF
V gene: TRBV4-1; clone size: many; CDR3 length: 16; J gene: TRBJ1-2; CDR3 protein: CASSQVPGAGSYGYTF
V gene: TRBV7-3; clone size: few; CDR3 length: 17; J gene: TRBJ2-2; CDR3 protein: CASSPSRDRVNTGELFF
V gene: TRBV6-5; clone size: few; CDR3 length: 15; J gene: TRBJ2-7; CDR3 protein: CASRRGWTGGYEQYF
V gene: TRBV18; clone size: few; CDR3 length: 17; J gene: TRBJ1-2; CDR3 protein: CASSPPTGLRANYGYTF
V gene: TRBV20-1; clone size: NA; CDR3 length: 15; J gene: TRBJ1-2; CDR3 protein: CSATDLRQEFYGYTF
V gene: TRBV5-1; clone size: NA; CDR3 length: 14; J gene: TRBJ1-1; CDR3 protein: CASSFNRGGTEAFF
V gene: TRBV5-1; clone size: NA; CDR3 length: 13; J gene: TRBJ2-3; CDR3 protein: CASSPFDTDTQYF
V gene: TRBV7-2; clone size: NA; CDR3 length: 16; J gene: TRBJ1-3; CDR3 protein: CASSLGAPGSGNTIYF
V gene: TRBV20-1; clone size: few; CDR3 length: 13; J gene: TRBJ1-2; CDR3 protein: CSASTKGGYGYTF
V gene: TRBV20-1; clone size: many; CDR3 length: 16; J gene: TRBJ2-1; CDR3 protein: CSASIPGVPTTSEQFF
V gene: TRBV7-9; clone size: few; CDR3 length: 15; J gene: TRBJ2-5; CDR3 protein: CASSLGDRYQETRYF
V gene: TRBV12-3/TRBV12-4; clone size: few; CDR3 length: 16; J gene: TRBJ2-7; CDR3 protein: CASSPANRVGTYEQYF
V gene: TRBV29-1; clone size: NA; CDR3 length: 13; J gene: TRBJ1-2; CDR3 protein: CSVEAQVLSGYTF
V gene: TRBV3-1; clone size: NA; CDR3 length: 11; J gene: TRBJ1-2; CDR3 protein: CASSHSRGYTF
V gene: TRBV30; clone size: NA; CDR3 length: 15; J gene: TRBJ2-2; CDR3 protein: CAWRGDSTNTGELFF
V gene: TRBV9; clone size: NA; CDR3 length: 14; J gene: TRBJ1-3; CDR3 protein: CASSEGQGINTIYF
V gene: TRBV27; clone size: many; CDR3 length: 15; J gene: TRBJ1-2; CDR3 protein: CASSPRQTSVYGYTF
V gene: TRBV4-1; clone size: many; CDR3 length: 17; J gene: TRBJ2-1; CDR3 protein: CASSQGQTGGTYNEQFF
V gene: TRBV20-1; clone size: many; CDR3 length: 14; J gene: TRBJ2-7; CDR3 protein: CSARDPRLAHEQYF
V gene: TRBV7-3; clone size: few; CDR3 length: 13; J gene: TRBJ2-3; CDR3 protein: CASSGGIGDTQYF
V gene: TRBV29-1; clone size: NA; CDR3 length: 14; J gene: TRBJ2-1; CDR3 protein: CSVEPGQGYNEQFF
V gene: TRBV12-3/TRBV12-4; clone size: many; CDR3 length: 15; J gene: TRBJ2-1; CDR3 protein: CASSATGSSYNEQFF
V gene: TRBV24-1; clone size: NA; CDR3 length: 16; J gene: TRBJ1-2; CDR3 protein: CATSSDRDRPGYGYTF
V gene: TRBV5-1; clone size: NA; CDR3 length: 16; J gene: NA; CDR3 protein: CASSLGRTGLGETQYF
V gene: TRBV27; clone size: few; CDR3 length: 15; J gene: TRBJ2-1; CDR3 protein: CASRSLGQGYNEQFF
V gene: TRBV2; clone size: NA; CDR3 length: 17; J gene: TRBJ2-7; CDR3 protein: CASGEALREVYSYEQYF